These 22 T cell receptor beta chains came from one sample sequenced in a study of early T cells in non-severe SARS-CoV-2 infection. One entry per CDR3 protein, called by TCRdb with MiXCR from the 5' RACE reads. Of 90,000 to 120,000 distinct CDR3 sequences in the sample, around 10% were seen once. Sequences were obtained from whole blood. These receptor sequences come from an adult who was a healthcare worker with PCR-confirmed SARS-CoV-2 infection or an uninfected control (not recorded which).

This clonotype came up a few times. This chain connects TRBV30 to TRBJ2-1; D perhaps matches TRBD1 (5 bases). The V and J ends lost 5 bases and 10 bases respectively, with 12 bases between them. The CDR3 length is 11 residues. Per the germline V gene, CDR1 is GTSNPN and CDR2 is SVGIG (reference sequence). CDR3 loop: CAWGQNREQFF. The DNA for the CDR3 is TGTGCCTGGGGTCAGAACAGGGAGCAGTTCTTC. The variable domain in full, with the rest retrieved from reference TRBV30 and TRBJ2-1, is SQTIHQWPATLVQPVGSPLSLECTVEGTSNPNLYWYRQAAGRGLQLLFYSVGIGQISSEVPQNLSASRPQDRQFILSSKKLLLSDSGFYLCAWGQNREQFFGPGTRLTVL.

This sequence joins TRBV27 and TRBJ2-7, with 13 bases aligning to TRBD2. CDR1 and CDR2 from the germline V gene are MNHEY and SMNVEV (reference sequence). With V trimmed by 6 bases and J by 3 bases, 14 bases remained unmatched. CDR3 size: 18 residues. Written as DNA, the CDR3 is TGTGCCAGCAGGCCACTAGCGGGAGGGCCGGGATTCGGCTACGAGCAGTACTTC. Translated: CASRPLAGGPGFGYEQYF.

This clonotype was detected a few times. The V call is TRBV6-6, the J call TRBJ2-1; possibly TRBD1 or TRBD2 for D (6 bases each). The CDR3 covers 15 residues. The germline V and J ends were trimmed by 6 bases and 0 bases, with 12 bases remaining between them. Germline V gene sequence: CDR1 MNHNY, CDR2 SVGAGI (reference sequence). CDR3 sequence reads: CASRLGGSSYNEQFF. CDR3 nucleotide sequence: TGTGCCAGCAGGTTGGGGGGCAGCTCCTACAATGAGCAGTTCTTC.

This clonotype has just a few counts. The chain uses TRBV7-9 and TRBJ2-3; 10 bases agree with TRBD2. The germline V gene encodes CDR1 SEHNR and CDR2 FQNEAQ (reference sequence). Trimming at V came to 6 bases and at J to 3 bases, leaving 6 bases not matched to a gene. This CDR3 region has 15 residues. Here the CDR3 DNA reads TGTGCCAGCAGATTACCGGGACTAGCGACAGATACGCAGTATTTT. It encodes CASRLPGLATDTQYF.

The V and J genes are TRBV28 and TRBJ2-5; 11 bases are shared with TRBD2. CDR1 is MDHEN and CDR2 is SYDVKM in the germline V gene. V was clipped by 6 bases and J by 7 bases; unmatched bases: 13. The CDR3 is made up of 16 amino acids. The CDR3 nucleotides read TGTGCCAGCAGGTCCGGCCAGGGGGGGACTAGCGGGACCCAGTACTTC. This encodes CASRSGQGGTSGTQYF.

This clonotype was observed at least ten times. The chain recombines TRBV14 with TRBJ2-2; tentative D call: TRBD2 (5 bases). The CDR3 has 14 residues. Germline CDR1 and CDR2: SGHDN and FVKESK. V lost 3 bases, J lost 4 bases, and 9 bases lay in between. CDR3 sequence (DNA): TGTGCCAGCAGCCAGCGGGCCGGCACCGGGGAGCTGTTTTTT. Residues: CASSQRAGTGELFF.

A few counts support this clonotype. The genes are TRBV12-3 or TRBV12-4 and TRBJ2-2; D may match TRBD1 or TRBD2 (5 bases each). The CDR3 has 16 residues. V was cut by 1 base and J by 1 base, with 10 bases left in between. The CDR3 reads CASSLGGNWNTGELFF. DNA of the CDR3: TGTGCCAGCAGTTTAGGGGGGAACTGGAACACCGGGGAGCTGTTTTTT.

The chain is built from TRBV4-2 and TRBJ2-7, with D maybe TRBD2 (6 bases). This CDR3 has 15 residues. Germline CDR1 LGHNA, CDR2 YNFKEQ. The V and J ends lost 5 bases and 0 bases respectively, with 14 bases between them. The DNA for the CDR3 is TGTGCCAGCAGCATGGGGGGAGCGCGCTCCTACGAGCAGTACTTC. It yields the protein CASSMGGARSYEQYF.

This chain joins TRBV6-6 and TRBJ2-7, with D possibly called TRBD1 or TRBD2 (6 bases each). The length of the CDR3 is 15 residues. Germline V gene sequence: CDR1 MNHNY, CDR2 SVGAGI (reference sequence). Trimming shortened V by 6 bases and J by 1 base, and 16 bases separated the two germline ends. The DNA of the CDR3 is TGTGCCAGCAGCCCCCTTGGGGGGCCGTCCTACGAGCAGTACTTC. Residues: CASSPLGGPSYEQYF.

The table lists this clonotype with a few counts. J is TRBJ2-2 and V is TRBV6-2 or TRBV6-3; a weak D match, TRBD1 (6 bases). The length of the CDR3 is 11 residues. Deletions cut 8 bases from V and 6 bases from J, with 7 bases between. The germline CDR1 and CDR2 sequences are MNHEY and SVGEGT. The DNA for the CDR3 is TGTGCCAGCCAGGGGCCCGGGGAGCTGTTTTTT. It translates to CASQGPGELFF.

The V gene is TRBV20-1, the J gene TRBJ2-4; 7 bases line up with TRBD2. The CDR3 covers 12 residues. V dropped 6 bases and J dropped 10; count of bases not matched to a gene: 9. Germline V gene lookup returns CDR1 DFQATT and CDR2 SNEGSKA (reference sequence). The CDR3 sequence is CSATTKRDIQYF. CDR3 bases: TGCAGTGCAACAACGAAGCGGGATATTCAGTACTTC.

V gene TRBV4-1 combines with J gene TRBJ2-7; D not certain. Trimming cost V 4 bases and J 2 bases, with 12 bases left between them. The germline CDR1 and CDR2 sequences are MGHRA and YSYEKL. The CDR3 spans 14 residues. The CDR3 region has the DNA TGCGCCAGCAGCCTCTTGCATGGGACCTACGAGCAGTACTTC. Translation gives CASSLLHGTYEQYF.

This clonotype was counted between two and nine times. The chain links TRBV29-1 to TRBJ2-3; a possible D gene is TRBD2 (5 bases). The germline V gene encodes CDR1 SQVTM and CDR2 ANQGSEA. Trimming removed 3 bases at V and 1 base at J, with 8 bases between. The CDR3 spans 13 residues. The CDR3 coding sequence is TGCAGCGTTGACGGGGATGGCACAGATACGCAGTATTTT. This codes for CSVDGDGTDTQYF.

On this clonotype: Being one base from a much bigger clone, this may be a read error. V usage is TRBV12-3 or TRBV12-4 and J usage is TRBJ2-5; possible D gene TRBD2, 6 bases. The CDR3 has 13 residues. V was pared by 10 bases and J by 2 bases, with 14 bases between. The CDR3 spells CATAWRVQETQYF. DNA for the CDR3: TGTGCCACAGCATGGAGGGTTCAAGAGACCCAGTACTTC.

This clonotype was recorded many times. The chain couples TRBV3-1 to TRBJ2-1; no clear D. Germline V gene sequence: CDR1 LGHDT, CDR2 YNNKEL (reference sequence). The ends were cut back, 1 base at V and 3 bases at J, with 10 bases in the middle. CDR3 length: 15 amino acids. CDR3 region: CASSQGAAIYNEQFF. In nucleotides, the CDR3 is TGTGCCAGCAGCCAAGGGGCGGCTATCTACAATGAGCAGTTCTTC.

The rearrangement joins TRBV20-1 to TRBJ1-4; D unresolved. V lost 0 bases to trimming and J lost 1 base, with 12 bases between them. There are 16 residues in the CDR3. CDR1 is DFQATT and CDR2 is SNEGSKA in the germline V gene (reference sequence). The CDR3 nucleotides read TGCAGTGCTAGAGATCGGGGAGACGGAACTAATGAAAAACTGTTTTTT. Translated, it gives CSARDRGDGTNEKLFF.

Many counts were recorded for this clonotype. The CDR3: CASSQKRTRTYNEQFF. In DNA form, the CDR3 reads TGTGCCAGCAGCCAAAAACGCACCCGTACCTACAATGAGCAGTTCTTC. The chain links TRBV3-1 to TRBJ2-1, with D uncertain. This CDR3 is built from 16 residues. The germline CDR1 and CDR2 sequences are LGHDT and YNNKEL (reference sequence). V lost 2 bases and J lost 2, with 13 bases in between.

This chain links TRBV12-3 or TRBV12-4 with TRBJ2-7; 7 bases are a match to TRBD1. CDR3 length: 14 residues. The V and J ends lost 1 base and 3 bases, in that order; junction bases with no gene match: 3. CDR3 amino acids: CASSLGQGVYEQYF. As DNA, the CDR3 is TGTGCCAGCAGTTTAGGTCAGGGGGTCTACGAGCAGTACTTC.

This clonotype turned up a few times. The chain has TRBV7-2 and TRBJ1-6; D might be TRBD1 (6 bases). This CDR3 has 16 amino acids. Germline CDR1 reads SGHTA; CDR2 reads FQGNSA. V lost 1 base, J lost 6 bases, and 13 bases lay in between. The CDR3 reads CASSLVPGQINSPLHF. In DNA form, the CDR3 reads TGTGCCAGCAGCTTAGTCCCGGGACAAATTAATTCACCCCTCCACTTT.

This clonotype was recorded a few times. CDR3 residues: CASSQKETQYF. CDR3 bases: TGTGCCAGCAGCCAGAAAGAGACCCAGTACTTC. This chain connects TRBV14 to TRBJ2-5; D is ambiguous. The germline gives CDR1 SGHDN, CDR2 FVKESK. The germline V and J ends were trimmed by 3 bases and 3 bases, with 2 bases remaining between them. This CDR3 is built from 11 residues.

Only a few counts were recorded for this clonotype. This chain joins TRBV4-1 and TRBJ2-3; D uncertain. V was trimmed by 0 bases and J by 3 bases, leaving 10 bases between them. This CDR3 is built from 15 residues. Looked up from germline, CDR1 is MGHRA and CDR2 is YSYEKL. This CDR3 reads CASSQDLAVTDTQYF. The CDR3 region has the DNA TGCGCCAGCAGCCAAGATTTGGCGGTTACAGATACGCAGTATTTT.

V and J are TRBV4-1 and TRBJ2-3; D is possibly TRBD2 (6 bases). CDR1 is MGHRA and CDR2 is YSYEKL in the germline V gene. The CDR3 is made up of 15 amino acids. Between the trimmed V and J ends, which lost 1 base and 2 bases, there was a span of 10 bases. The CDR3 DNA is TGCGCCAGCAGCCAAGTAACGCGGGACACAGATACGCAGTATTTT. It encodes CASSQVTRDTDTQYF.